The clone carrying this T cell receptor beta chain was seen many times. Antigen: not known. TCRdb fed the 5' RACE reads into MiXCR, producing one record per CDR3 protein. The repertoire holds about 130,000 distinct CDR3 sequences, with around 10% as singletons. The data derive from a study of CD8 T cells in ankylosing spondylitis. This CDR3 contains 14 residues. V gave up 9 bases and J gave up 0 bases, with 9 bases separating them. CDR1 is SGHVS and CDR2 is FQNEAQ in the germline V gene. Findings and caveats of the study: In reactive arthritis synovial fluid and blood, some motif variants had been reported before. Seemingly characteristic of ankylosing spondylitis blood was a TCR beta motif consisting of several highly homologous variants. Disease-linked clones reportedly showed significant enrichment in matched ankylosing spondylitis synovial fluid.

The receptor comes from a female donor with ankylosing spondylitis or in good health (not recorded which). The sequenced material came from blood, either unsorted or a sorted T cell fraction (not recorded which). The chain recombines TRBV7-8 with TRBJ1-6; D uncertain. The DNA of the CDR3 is TGTGCCAGTCAGTCGAGCTCCTATAATTCACCCCTCCACTTT. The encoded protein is CASQSSSYNSPLHF.